These 10 T cell receptor beta chains came from one sample sequenced in a study of blood T cell repertoires in COVID-19. Only in-frame clones appear in the TCRdb table, and some are missing; sequencing was by immunoSEQ multiplex PCR. The sample shows about 400,000 clones, roughly 86% of them seen only once. Sequenced sample: PBMCs or T cells enriched from blood (not recorded which). These TCRs come from a woman aged 25 to 39 who had recovered from COVID-19.

This chain links TRBV6-5 with TRBJ1-6; TRBD1 is a possible D gene (6 bases). The CDR3 length is 15 residues. The V end was cut by 0 bases, the J end by 8 bases, with 11 bases between. Germline CDR1 is MNHEY and CDR2 is SVGAGI. The CDR3 DNA reads as TGTGCCAGCAGTTACTCGAAGACAGGTCATTCACCCCTCCACTTT. Protein: CASSYSKTGHSPLHF.

The gene calls are TRBV28 and TRBJ1-1; TRBD1 is a possible D gene (6 bases). V was trimmed by 6 bases and J by 1 base, leaving 18 bases between them. The CDR3 runs 16 residues. From germline, CDR1 is MDHEN and CDR2 SYDVKM. The CDR3 is CASSPLRTAANTEAFF. DNA of the CDR3: TGTGCCAGCAGCCCTCTTAGGACAGCGGCGAACACTGAAGCTTTCTTT.

The chain employs TRBV5-4 and TRBJ2-7, with TRBD1 identical over 8 bases. CDR1 is SGHNT, CDR2 YYREEE, per germline (reference sequence). The CDR3 contains 15 residues. After removal of 2 bases from V and 3 bases from J, the junction contained 7 bases not matched to a gene. This CDR3 is CASSFALGTGYEQYF. As DNA, the CDR3 is TGTGCCAGCAGCTTCGCACTAGGGACAGGCTACGAGCAGTACTTC.

This sequence joins TRBV6-5 and TRBJ2-5; TRBD1 agrees at 8 bases. There are 15 residues in the CDR3. J lost 2 bases, V lost 6 bases, and 8 bases had no gene match. Germline CDR1 and CDR2: MNHEY and SVGAGI. In DNA form, the CDR3 reads TGTGCCAGCAGAGAGACCTACAGGGGGCAAGAGACCCAGTACTTC. Translation gives CASRETYRGQETQYF.

The V call is TRBV5-1, the J call TRBJ2-7, with 13 bases lining up with TRBD2. Germline V CDR1 and CDR2: SGHRS, YFSETQ. The V and J ends lost 4 bases and 2 bases, in that order; junction bases with no gene match: 6. The CDR3 totals 16 residues. DNA of the CDR3: TGCGCCAGCAGCAAAGGACTAGCGGGAGCCCCCTACGAGCAGTACTTC. Its translation: CASSKGLAGAPYEQYF.

The genes are TRBV5-6 and TRBJ2-4; D might be TRBD2 (5 bases). Trimming left V 2 bases short and J 2 bases short, with 11 bases between. CDR1 is SGHDT and CDR2 is YYEEEE in the germline V gene. CDR3 length: 15 amino acids. The CDR3 nucleotides are TGTGCCAGCAGCTTATTCTCCGGGACCAAAAACATTCAGTACTTC. As protein: CASSLFSGTKNIQYF.

V is TRBV4-3 and J is TRBJ2-4; D is possibly TRBD2 (5 bases). V gave up 0 bases and J gave up 5 bases, with 8 bases separating them. The CDR3 extends over 14 amino acids. Germline CDR1 reads LGHNA; CDR2 reads YSLEER. CDR3 bases: TGCGCCAGCAGCCAAGATACGAGGGAAAACATTCAGTACTTC. Encoded protein: CASSQDTRENIQYF.

V is TRBV13 and J is TRBJ2-1; 13 bases line up with TRBD2. The CDR3 length is 15 residues. Germline V gene lookup returns CDR1 PRHDT and CDR2 FYEKMQ (reference sequence). The J segment lost 8 bases and the V segment lost 5 bases, leaving 6 bases of the junction unmatched. CDR3 sequence reads: CASSLRLAGGYEQFF. The CDR3 DNA follows: TGTGCCAGCAGCCTAAGACTAGCGGGAGGATATGAGCAGTTCTTC.

The chain has TRBV6-5 and TRBJ1-2, with 7 bases identical to TRBD1. The J segment lost 6 bases and the V segment lost 5 bases, leaving 12 bases of the junction unmatched. Germline lookup yields CDR1 MNHEY and CDR2 SVGAGI. The CDR3 runs to 15 residues. This chain's CDR3 is CASSPQETGKHGYTF. The DNA for the CDR3 is TGTGCCAGCAGTCCCCAAGAGACAGGGAAGCATGGCTACACCTTC.

The V gene is TRBV19, the J gene TRBJ2-5, with D maybe TRBD2 (5 bases). The CDR3 runs 14 residues. The germline CDR1 and CDR2 sequences are LNHDA and SQIVND (reference sequence). V lost 5 bases, J lost 4 bases, and 14 bases lay in between. Here the CDR3 DNA reads TGTGCCAGTAGTGGACTCTCGGACTTAGAGACCCAGTACTTC. Translated: CASSGLSDLETQYF. The whole variable domain, remainder taken from reference TRBV19 and TRBJ2-5, is DGGITQSPKYLFRKEGQNVTLSCEQNLNHDAMYWYRQDPGQGLRLIYYSQIVNDFQKGDIAEGYSVSREKKESFPLTVTSAQKNPTAFYLCASSGLSDLETQYFGPGTRLLVL.